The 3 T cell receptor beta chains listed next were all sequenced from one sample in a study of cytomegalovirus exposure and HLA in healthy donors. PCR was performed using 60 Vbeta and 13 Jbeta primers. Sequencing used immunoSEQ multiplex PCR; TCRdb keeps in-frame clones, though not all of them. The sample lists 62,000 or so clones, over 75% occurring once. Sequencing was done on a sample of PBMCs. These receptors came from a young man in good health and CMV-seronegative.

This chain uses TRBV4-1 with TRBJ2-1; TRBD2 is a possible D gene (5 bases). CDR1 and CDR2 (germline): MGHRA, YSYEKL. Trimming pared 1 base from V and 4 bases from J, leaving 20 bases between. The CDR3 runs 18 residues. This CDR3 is CASSQVSLVRAGYNEQFF. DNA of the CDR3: TGCGCCAGCAGCCAAGTTTCGTTGGTGCGGGCCGGATACAATGAGCAGTTCTTC.

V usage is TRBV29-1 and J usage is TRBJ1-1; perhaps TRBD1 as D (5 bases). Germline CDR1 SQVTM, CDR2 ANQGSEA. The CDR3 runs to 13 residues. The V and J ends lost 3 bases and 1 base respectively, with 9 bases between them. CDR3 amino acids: CSVEWQGNTEAFF. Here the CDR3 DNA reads TGCAGCGTTGAGTGGCAGGGGAACACTGAAGCTTTCTTT.

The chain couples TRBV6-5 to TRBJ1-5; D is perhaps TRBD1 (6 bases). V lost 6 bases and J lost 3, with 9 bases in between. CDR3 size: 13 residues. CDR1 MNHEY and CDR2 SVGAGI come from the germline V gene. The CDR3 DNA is TGTGCCAGCAGGAGGACAGCCAATCAGCCCCAGCATTTT. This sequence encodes CASRRTANQPQHF.